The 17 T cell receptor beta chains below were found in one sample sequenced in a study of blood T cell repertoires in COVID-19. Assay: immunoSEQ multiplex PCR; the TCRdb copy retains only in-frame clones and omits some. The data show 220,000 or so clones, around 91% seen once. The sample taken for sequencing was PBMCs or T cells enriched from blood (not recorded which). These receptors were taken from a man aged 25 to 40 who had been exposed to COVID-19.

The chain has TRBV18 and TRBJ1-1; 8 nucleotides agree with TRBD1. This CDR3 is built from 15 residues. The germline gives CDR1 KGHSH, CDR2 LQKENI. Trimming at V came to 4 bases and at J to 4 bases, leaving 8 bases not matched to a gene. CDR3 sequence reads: CASSREGQGPTEAFF. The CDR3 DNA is TGTGCCAGCTCACGAGAAGGACAGGGTCCCACTGAAGCTTTCTTT.

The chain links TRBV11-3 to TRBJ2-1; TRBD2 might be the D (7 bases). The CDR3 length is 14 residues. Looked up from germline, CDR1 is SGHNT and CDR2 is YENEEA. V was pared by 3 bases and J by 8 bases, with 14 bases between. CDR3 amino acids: CASSLGGLSDEQFF. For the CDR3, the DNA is TGTGCCAGCAGCTTGGGGGGGCTAAGCGATGAGCAGTTCTTC. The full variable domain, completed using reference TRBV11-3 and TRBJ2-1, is EAGVVQSPRYKIIEKKQPVAFWCNPISGHNTLYWYLQNLGQGPELLIRYENEEAVDDSQLPKDRFSAERLKGVDSTLKIQPAELGDSAVYLCASSLGGLSDEQFFGPGTRLTVL.

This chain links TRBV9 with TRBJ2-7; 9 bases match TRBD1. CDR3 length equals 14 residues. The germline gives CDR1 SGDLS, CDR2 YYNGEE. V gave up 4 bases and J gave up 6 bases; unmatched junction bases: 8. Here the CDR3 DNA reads TGTGCCAGCAGCCCTCGGACAGGGGCCTCCGAGCAGTACTTC. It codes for CASSPRTGASEQYF.

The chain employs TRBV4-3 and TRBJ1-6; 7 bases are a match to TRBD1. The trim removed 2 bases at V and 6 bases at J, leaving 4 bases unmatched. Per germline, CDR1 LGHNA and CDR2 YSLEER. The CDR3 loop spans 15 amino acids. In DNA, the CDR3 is TGCGCCAGCAGCCAAACCGGGACAGCTAATTCACCCCTCCACTTT. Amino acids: CASSQTGTANSPLHF.

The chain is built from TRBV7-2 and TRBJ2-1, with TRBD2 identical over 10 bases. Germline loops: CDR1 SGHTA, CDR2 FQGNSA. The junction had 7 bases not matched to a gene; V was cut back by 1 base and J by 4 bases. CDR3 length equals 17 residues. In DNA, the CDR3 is TGTGCCAGCAGCTTAGGAAGGGCTAGCGGGGGATACAATGAGCAGTTCTTC. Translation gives CASSLGRASGGYNEQFF.

The CDR3 here is CAWSAKRGNEQFF. The CDR3, as DNA: TGTGCCTGGAGCGCTAAAAGGGGTAATGAGCAGTTCTTC. The chain uses TRBV30 and TRBJ2-1, with D possibly TRBD1 on 5 matching bases. Trimming took 3 bases from V and 7 from J, leaving 13 bases between them. The CDR3 covers 13 residues. CDR1 and CDR2 from the germline V gene are GTSNPN and SVGIG (reference sequence).

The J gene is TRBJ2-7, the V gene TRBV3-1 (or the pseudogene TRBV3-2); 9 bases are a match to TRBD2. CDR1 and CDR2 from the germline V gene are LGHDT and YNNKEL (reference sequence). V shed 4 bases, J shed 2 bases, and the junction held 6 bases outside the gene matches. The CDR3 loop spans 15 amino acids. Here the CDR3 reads CASSPSGILAYEQYF. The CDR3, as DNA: TGTGCCAGCAGCCCTAGCGGGATCCTCGCCTACGAGCAGTACTTC.

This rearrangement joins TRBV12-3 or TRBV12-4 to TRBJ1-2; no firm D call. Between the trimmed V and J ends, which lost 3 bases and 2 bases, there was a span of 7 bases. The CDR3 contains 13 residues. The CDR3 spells CASSLTQNYGYTF. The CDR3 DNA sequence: TGTGCCAGCAGTTTGACACAAAACTATGGCTACACCTTC.

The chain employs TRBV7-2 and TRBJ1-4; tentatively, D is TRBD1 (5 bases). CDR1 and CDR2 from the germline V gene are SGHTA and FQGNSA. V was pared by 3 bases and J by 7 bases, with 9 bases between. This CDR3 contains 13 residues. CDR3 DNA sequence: TGTGCCAGCAGCTTGGGGGGAACTGAAAAACTGTTTTTT. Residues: CASSLGGTEKLFF. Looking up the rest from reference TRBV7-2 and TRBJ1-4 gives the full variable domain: GAGVSQSPSNKVTEKGKDVELRCDPISGHTALYWYRQSLGQGLEFLIYFQGNSAPDKSGLPSDRFSAERTGGSVSTLTIQRTQQEDSAVYLCASSLGGTEKLFFGSGTQLSVL.

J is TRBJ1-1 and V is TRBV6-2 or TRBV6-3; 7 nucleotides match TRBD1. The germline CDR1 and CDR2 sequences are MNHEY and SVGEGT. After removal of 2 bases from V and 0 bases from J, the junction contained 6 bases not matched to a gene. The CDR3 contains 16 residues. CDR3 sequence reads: CASSYGSGTVNTEAFF. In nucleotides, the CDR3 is TGTGCCAGCAGTTACGGGTCGGGGACAGTGAACACTGAAGCTTTCTTT.

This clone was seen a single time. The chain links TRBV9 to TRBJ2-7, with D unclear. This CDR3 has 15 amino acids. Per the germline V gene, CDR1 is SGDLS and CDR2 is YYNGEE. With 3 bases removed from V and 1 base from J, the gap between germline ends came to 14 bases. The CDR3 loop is CASSGGTRPSYEQYF. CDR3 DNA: TGTGCCAGCAGCGGAGGAACCCGACCATCCTACGAGCAGTACTTC.

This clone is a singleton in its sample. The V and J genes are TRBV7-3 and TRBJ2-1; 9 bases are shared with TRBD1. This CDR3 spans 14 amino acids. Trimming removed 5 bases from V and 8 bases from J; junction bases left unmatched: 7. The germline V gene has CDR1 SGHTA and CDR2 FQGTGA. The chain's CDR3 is CASSPRTGDHEQFF. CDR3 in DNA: TGTGCCAGCAGCCCCAGGACAGGGGACCATGAGCAGTTCTTC.

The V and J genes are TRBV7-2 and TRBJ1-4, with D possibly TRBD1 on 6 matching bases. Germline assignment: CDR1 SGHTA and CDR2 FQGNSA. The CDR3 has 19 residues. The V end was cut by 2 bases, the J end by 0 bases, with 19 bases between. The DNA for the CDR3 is TGTGCCAGCAGCTTAACGGCGGGGGGGACACGAGCAACTAATGAAAAACTGTTTTTT. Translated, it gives CASSLTAGGTRATNEKLFF.

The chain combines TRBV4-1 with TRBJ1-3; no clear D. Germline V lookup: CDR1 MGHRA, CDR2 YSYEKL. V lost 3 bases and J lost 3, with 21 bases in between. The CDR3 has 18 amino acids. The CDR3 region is CASSHIPDTRVSGNTIYF. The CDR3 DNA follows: TGCGCCAGCAGCCACATACCCGACACCCGCGTTAGTGGAAACACCATATATTTT.

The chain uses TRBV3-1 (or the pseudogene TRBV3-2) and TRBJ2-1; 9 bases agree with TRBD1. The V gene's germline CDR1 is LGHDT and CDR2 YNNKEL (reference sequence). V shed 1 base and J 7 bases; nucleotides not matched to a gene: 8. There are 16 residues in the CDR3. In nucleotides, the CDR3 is TGTGCCAGCAGCCAAGGGACAGGGGCACTGCGGAATGAGCAGTTCTTC. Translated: CASSQGTGALRNEQFF.

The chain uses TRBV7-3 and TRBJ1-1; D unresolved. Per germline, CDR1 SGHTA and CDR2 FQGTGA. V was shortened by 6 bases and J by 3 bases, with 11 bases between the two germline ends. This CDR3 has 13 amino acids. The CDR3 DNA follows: TGTGCCAGCAGGGGAGGACCGGACACTGAAGCTTTCTTT. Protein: CASRGGPDTEAFF.

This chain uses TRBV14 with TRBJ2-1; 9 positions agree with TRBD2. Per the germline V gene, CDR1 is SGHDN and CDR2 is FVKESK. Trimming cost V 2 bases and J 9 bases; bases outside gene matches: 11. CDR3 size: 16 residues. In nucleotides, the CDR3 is TGTGCCAGCAGCCAACCGGGACTAGCAGGTTATGGTGAGCAGTTCTTC. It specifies CASSQPGLAGYGEQFF.